This TCR beta chain appears in the sequencing data of a study of cytomegalovirus exposure and HLA in healthy donors. Findings and caveats of the study: CMV serostatus was the only recorded immune exposure for donors. The study recorded 150 to 200 TCR beta chains that were cytomegalovirus-associated. A later analysis found TCR association rates differed by HLA locus, highest for DRB1 and lowest for HLA-C.

In the case of this clone: Antigen: not known.

Primers included in the PCR were 60 Vbeta and 13 Jbeta primers. Data came from immunoSEQ multiplex PCR; TCRdb stores just in-frame clones and leaves some out. There are 140,000 to 150,000 clones in the sample; 65% to 80% occur only once, and roughly 6.6% lies in the top ten. The CDR3 is 12 amino acids. The V end lost 6 bases, the J end lost 7 bases, and 10 bases lay between the germline ends. CDR1 is MDHEN, CDR2 SYDVKM, per germline. This chain connects TRBV28 to TRBJ1-5; the D is unclear. Material for sequencing was PBMCs. The TCR was taken from a man aged 25 to 45 in good health and CMV-seronegative. CDR3 protein: CASSTSWQPQHF. CDR3 nucleotides: TGTGCCAGCAGCACATCATGGCAGCCCCAGCATTTT.